This T cell receptor (beta chain) is drawn from a study of shared clonotypes between healthy human individuals. Trimming took 5 bases from V and 7 from J; bases not matched to a gene: 12. The CDR3 contains 17 residues. In germline, CDR1 is MGHDK, CDR2 SYGVNS. Healthy HIV-negative adults with no recent acute infections or vaccinations were recruited as donors. A deep-level run was used for the assay. In the original workflow: Junction-only sequences without quality scores were provided by ImmunoSEQ, so filtering was different. Libraries were prepared by immunoSEQ multiplex PCR; TCRdb keeps only in-frame clonotypes and omits some of them. Clonal size and the V and J genes are those of that table, whereas D and trimming came from the DNA. The table includes about 510,000 clones, less than 85% detected once.

The rearrangement joins TRBV25-1 to TRBJ1-6; 9 nucleotides agree with TRBD1. This sequence originates from a woman aged 40 to 49 in good health. Some clones in this sample may be carry-over from other donors' samples. The sample was PBMCs. The CDR3 nucleotides read TGTGCCAGCAGTCCTCACAGGGGGCGCGATCAGAATTCACCCCTCCACTTT. Residues: CASSPHRGRDQNSPLHF.